These 21 T cell receptor beta chains came from one sample sequenced in a study of blood T cells in healthy people across ages. A second PCR, run for roughly 7 to 11 cycles, used a sample-barcoded 5' primer plus a J-beta primer mix. TCRdb re-called the 5' RACE reads through MiXCR, storing one row per CDR3 protein. The sample has some 1.6 million distinct CDR3 sequences; around 35% are singletons. Input material: blood. Source of these receptors: a young woman in good health.

This clonotype was recorded many times. The chain links TRBV7-8 to TRBJ2-7; 7 bases line up with TRBD2. The V segment lost 2 bases and the J segment 3 bases; nucleotides outside the gene matches: 7. The germline V gene encodes CDR1 SGHVS and CDR2 FQNEAQ. The length of the CDR3 is 15 residues. This CDR3 reads CASSLPAGSFYEQYF. Here the CDR3 DNA reads TGTGCCAGCAGCTTACCAGCGGGGTCTTTCTACGAGCAGTACTTC.

The V gene is TRBV7-2, the J gene TRBJ2-3; the match to TRBD2 covers 8 bases. The CDR3 covers 15 residues. CDR1 SGHTA and CDR2 FQGNSA come from the germline V gene. J gave up 4 bases and V 5 bases, and 8 bases lay outside the gene matches. The CDR3 region is CASSKWTSRADTQYF. The CDR3 nucleotides are TGTGCCAGCAGCAAATGGACTAGCAGGGCAGATACGCAGTATTTT.

This clonotype was seen ten or more times. The chain uses TRBV5-6 and TRBJ2-7; 7 nucleotides agree with TRBD2. V trimming: 5 bases; J trimming: 2 bases; junction bases outside the gene matches: 4. The CDR3 sequence is 13 residues long. From germline, CDR1 is SGHDT and CDR2 YYEEEE. The CDR3 region is CASSPGTTYEQYF. CDR3 in DNA: TGTGCCAGCAGTCCCGGGACTACCTACGAGCAGTACTTC.

The chain recombines TRBV7-6 with TRBJ2-7, with D perhaps matching TRBD2 (5 bases). CDR1 and CDR2 from the germline V gene are SGHVS and FNYEAQ. CDR3 length: 13 amino acids. Trimming took off 0 bases at V and 9 bases at J, with 12 bases between the two ends. The DNA of the CDR3 is TGTGCCAGCAGCTTAGCGGCGGGCAACGGGCAGTACTTC. It is translated as CASSLAAGNGQYF.

The chain employs TRBV6-1 and TRBJ1-1; possible D gene TRBD1, 5 bases. Germline CDR1 MNHNS, CDR2 SASEGT. V was clipped by 6 bases and J by 5 bases, with 16 bases between them. This CDR3 region has 14 residues. CDR3 nucleotide sequence: TGTGCCAGCAGCCGAGACAGATGGGGAACTGAAGCTTTCTTT. The encoded protein is CASSRDRWGTEAFF.

V is TRBV7-9 and J is TRBJ2-5; D possibly corresponds to TRBD2 (5 bases). The V gene's germline CDR1 is SEHNR and CDR2 FQNEAQ (reference sequence). Trimming left V 5 bases short and J 5 bases short, with 18 bases between. CDR3 length: 15 residues. CDR3 nucleotide sequence: TGTGCCAGCAGCGTAAGCCTCCGGGGATCCGAGACCCAGTACTTC. This codes for CASSVSLRGSETQYF.

Note on this clonotype: A read error may produce the germline difference seen at one junction end. The V gene is TRBV27, the J gene TRBJ2-2, with a weak D call TRBD1 (5 bases). The CDR3 consists of 15 residues. The germline V gene has CDR1 MNHEY and CDR2 SMNVEV (reference sequence). Here the CDR3 reads CASSISRGPTGELFF. The CDR3 region has the DNA TGTGCCAGCAGTATATCTAGGGGTCCCACCGGGGAGCTGTTTTTT.

The chain carries TRBV28 and TRBJ1-5, with a possible D match to TRBD1 (6 bases). The V and J ends lost 5 bases and 6 bases respectively, with 17 bases between them. This CDR3 region has 15 residues. CDR1 and CDR2 from the germline V gene are MDHEN and SYDVKM. In nucleotides, the CDR3 is TGTGCCAGCAGTACCCAGACAGGACCCGGTCAGCCCCAGCATTTT. Protein: CASSTQTGPGQPQHF. Drawing the rest from reference TRBV28 and TRBJ1-5, the complete variable domain is DVKVTQSSRYLVKRTGEKVFLECVQDMDHENMFWYRQDPGLGLRLIYFSYDVKMKEKGDIPEGYSVSREKKERFSLILESASTNQTSMYLCASSTQTGPGQPQHFGDGTRLSIL.

CDR3 sequence (DNA): TGTGCCACCAGCGCCGGGACAGGGGATAATTCACCCCTCCACTTT. This codes for CATSAGTGDNSPLHF. J is TRBJ1-6 and V is TRBV24-1, with 10 bases that match TRBD1. The CDR3 runs 15 residues. The J segment lost 5 bases and the V segment lost 7 bases, leaving 4 bases of the junction unmatched. From germline, CDR1 is KGHDR and CDR2 SFDVKD.

V and J are TRBV3-1 and TRBJ2-5; 13 bases are shared with TRBD2. Germline CDR1 is LGHDT and CDR2 is YNNKEL (reference sequence). The CDR3 consists of 15 residues. The V and J ends lost 3 bases and 4 bases, in that order; junction bases with no gene match: 2. The CDR3 DNA reads TGTGCCAGCAGCCAGTGGACTAGCGGGAGAGAGACCCAGTACTTC. This codes for CASSQWTSGRETQYF.

In the case of this clonotype: An end of the junction does not agree with germline; a read error may underlie this. This chain uses TRBV12-3 or TRBV12-4 with TRBJ2-5; maybe TRBD2 (6 bases). CDR3 length equals 15 residues. The CDR3 spells CVSSPGTFGGETQYF. CDR3 coding DNA: TGTGTCAGCAGTCCCGGGACCTTTGGGGGGGAGACCCAGTACTTC.

This clonotype was counted a few times. The rearrangement uses TRBV6-2 or TRBV6-3 and TRBJ1-4; D unresolved. V was clipped by 2 bases and J by 6 bases, with 13 bases between them. Germline CDR1 MNHEY, CDR2 SVGEGT. This CDR3 region has 15 residues. The CDR3 DNA reads TGTGCCAGCAGTTACGGAGCGGGTCTCCATGAAAAACTGTTTTTT. It is translated as CASSYGAGLHEKLFF.

The V gene is TRBV5-1, the J gene TRBJ2-5, with 9 bases lining up with TRBD1. CDR1 is SGHRS and CDR2 is YFSETQ in the germline V gene. Trimming cost V 8 bases and J 4 bases; bases outside gene matches: 6. The CDR3 has 13 residues. DNA for the CDR3: TGCGCCAGTAAACAGGGGGCCGGAGAGACCCAGTACTTC. Its translation is CASKQGAGETQYF.

This clonotype was picked up a small number of times. The chain couples TRBV9 to TRBJ2-3, with D possibly matching TRBD2 (6 bases). Germline V CDR1 and CDR2: SGDLS, YYNGEE. V was trimmed by 0 bases and J by 2 bases, leaving 10 bases between them. This CDR3 is 15 amino acids long. This CDR3 reads CASSVEGLSTDTQYF. Here the CDR3 DNA reads TGTGCCAGCAGCGTAGAGGGACTCTCCACAGATACGCAGTATTTT.

The CDR3 here is CASSLQGNQNQPQHF. The CDR3 region has the DNA TGTGCCAGCAGTCTACAGGGGAATCAGAACCAGCCCCAGCATTTT. This chain uses TRBV27 with TRBJ1-5; TRBD1 matches 7 bases. Per the germline V gene, CDR1 is MNHEY and CDR2 is SMNVEV (reference sequence). Unmatched junction bases numbered 11, after V lost 5 bases and J lost 7 bases. CDR3 length: 15 amino acids.

This clonotype occurred a few times. The chain joins TRBV2 to TRBJ2-5; possible D gene TRBD2, 7 bases. Per germline, CDR1 SNHLY and CDR2 FYNNEI. V lost 8 bases to trimming and J lost 1 base, with 14 bases between them. The CDR3 is 14 residues long. CDR3 bases: TGTGCCAGCGGCGACGGGGGGCGCCAAGAGACCCAGTACTTC. This translates into CASGDGGRQETQYF.

The rearrangement uses TRBV27 and TRBJ2-3; D unclear. Germline lookup yields CDR1 MNHEY and CDR2 SMNVEV (reference sequence). The ends were cut back, 5 bases at V and 0 bases at J, with 12 bases in the middle. The CDR3 consists of 15 residues. The CDR3 sequence: CASSQTPASTDTQYF. The CDR3 region has the DNA TGTGCCAGCAGTCAAACCCCCGCTAGCACAGATACGCAGTATTTT.

This chain links TRBV11-2 with TRBJ1-1; unclear D gene. This CDR3 contains 10 residues. The V gene's germline CDR1 is SGHAT and CDR2 FQNNGV. The germline V and J ends were trimmed by 5 bases and 11 bases, with 9 bases remaining between them. CDR3 DNA sequence: TGTGCCAGCAGCGGTCCGGTGGCTTTCTTT. Its translation is CASSGPVAFF.

This clonotype was seen a few times. It may be a read error: a sequence one base away is much more abundant. The gene calls are TRBV29-1 and TRBJ2-5, with 9 bases identical to TRBD1. The closer fit of TRBJ2-7 to the DNA end suggests the J call may be wrong. CDR3 size: 13 residues. Germline V gives CDR1 SQVTM, CDR2 ANQGSEA. DNA for the CDR3: TGCAGCGTTGAATCCACAGGGGGCCACGAGCAGTACTTC. Translation gives CSVESTGGHEQYF.

This clonotype turned up a few times. V and J are TRBV28 and TRBJ1-1; D perhaps matches TRBD1 (6 bases). The CDR3 extends over 15 amino acids. Trimming shortened V by 1 base and J by 4 bases, and 13 bases separated the two germline ends. Germline CDR1 MDHEN, CDR2 SYDVKM. The CDR3 protein is CASSLYPDRGTEAFF. CDR3 DNA sequence: TGTGCCAGCAGTTTATACCCGGACAGAGGCACTGAAGCTTTCTTT.

This clonotype was detected a few times. This chain links TRBV27 with TRBJ2-5, with D hard to call. V lost 4 bases and J lost 5, with 14 bases in between. The CDR3 runs 14 residues. Germline V gene lookup returns CDR1 MNHEY and CDR2 SMNVEV (reference sequence). CDR3 DNA sequence: TGTGCCAGCAGTTCATTAGTAGTTGGGGAGACCCAGTACTTC. It encodes CASSSLVVGETQYF.